Listed here are 23 T cell receptor beta chains from one sample, sequenced in a study of CD8+ T cells in alopecia areata. Treatment reported: oral pan-JAK inhibitor, 5-10 mg twice daily. RNA extraction and reverse transcription yielded cDNA as sequencing template. TCRdb's table, derived via immunoSEQ multiplex PCR, lists solely in-frame clones and lacks some. Here the sample spans around 100,000 clones, around 47% being singletons. Sequenced material: CD8+ T cells sorted from blood, taken at week 24, from a patient treated with tofacitinib. The receptors were gathered from a human donor with alopecia areata.

V and J are TRBV27 and TRBJ2-3; D might be TRBD1 (5 bases). This CDR3 is 15 amino acids long. Per the germline V gene, CDR1 is MNHEY and CDR2 is SMNVEV (reference sequence). V lost 7 bases, J lost 6 bases, and 20 bases lay in between. CDR3 sequence reads: CASTSWGLESDTQYF. The CDR3 DNA sequence: TGTGCCAGCACGAGTTGGGGCCTCGAGTCGGATACGCAGTATTTT.

This chain links TRBV4-1 with TRBJ2-7, with D possibly matching TRBD1 (5 bases). The CDR3 totals 13 residues. Trimming stripped 7 bases from V and 0 bases from J, with 10 bases between. Germline V gives CDR1 MGHRA, CDR2 YSYEKL. The DNA for the CDR3 is TGCGCCAGCATGGGGCACCGCTCCTACGAGCAGTACTTC. Its translation: CASMGHRSYEQYF.

The chain carries TRBV27 and TRBJ2-7; 11 positions match TRBD2. The CDR3 is 15 amino acids. The germline gives CDR1 MNHEY, CDR2 SMNVEV (reference sequence). J was trimmed by 9 bases and V by 5 bases; bases with no gene match: 12. This chain's CDR3 is CASSLRLAGPSGQYF. CDR3 nucleotide sequence: TGTGCCAGCAGTCTAAGACTAGCGGGGCCCTCCGGGCAGTACTTC.

In this sample, this clone turned up a few times. The rearrangement uses TRBV29-1 and TRBJ1-4, with unresolved D. The CDR3 is 13 residues long. CDR1 SQVTM and CDR2 ANQGSEA come from the germline V gene. The V end was cut by 4 bases, the J end by 0 bases, with 6 bases between. The CDR3 protein is CSVAGPTNEKLFF. The CDR3 nucleotides are TGCAGCGTTGCCGGGCCAACTAATGAAAAACTGTTTTTT.

V is TRBV4-1 and J is TRBJ2-4; D remains ambiguous. The germline V gene encodes CDR1 MGHRA and CDR2 YSYEKL. Trimming stripped 2 bases from V and 4 bases from J, with 12 bases between. The CDR3 has 15 residues. CDR3 residues: CASSQLAGIKNIQYF. As DNA, the CDR3 is TGCGCCAGCAGCCAATTGGCCGGAATAAAAAACATTCAGTACTTC.

The chain has TRBV9 and TRBJ2-2, with TRBD2 identical over 10 bases. There are 15 residues in the CDR3. CDR1 and CDR2 from the germline V gene are SGDLS and YYNGEE. V lost 4 bases, J lost 3 bases, and 3 bases stayed unmatched. CDR3 protein: CASSISGRDTGELFF. The CDR3 DNA is TGTGCCAGCAGCATAAGCGGGAGGGACACCGGGGAGCTGTTTTTT.

This clone came up a few times. V and J are TRBV2 and TRBJ2-5, with 9 positions matching TRBD1. The CDR3 is 15 residues long. V lost 9 bases, J lost 2 bases, and 10 bases stayed unmatched. Germline V gives CDR1 SNHLY, CDR2 FYNNEI. The CDR3 DNA sequence: TGTGCCAGTCCCCACCCGGGACAGGGACAAGAGACCCAGTACTTC. Protein sequence: CASPHPGQGQETQYF. The complete variable domain, with remaining parts taken from reference TRBV2 and TRBJ2-5, reads EPEVTQTPSHQVTQMGQEVILRCVPISNHLYFYWYRQILGQKVEFLVSFYNNEISEKSEIFDDQFSVERPDGSNFTLKIRSTKLEDSAMYFCASPHPGQGQETQYFGPGTRLLVL.

The rearrangement links TRBV4-1 to TRBJ2-5; 12 bases are shared with TRBD2. The junction had 9 bases not matched to a gene; V was cut back by 0 bases and J by 4 bases. The CDR3 loop spans 18 amino acids. In germline, CDR1 is MGHRA, CDR2 YSYEKL. CDR3: CASSQDPTSGSLLETQYF. The CDR3 coding sequence is TGCGCCAGCAGCCAAGATCCGACTAGCGGGAGTCTTTTAGAGACCCAGTACTTC.

The chain recombines TRBV27 with TRBJ2-7; TRBD1 or TRBD2 may be the D gene (5 bases each). Deletions cut 5 bases from V and 2 bases from J, with 16 bases between. The CDR3 totals 15 residues. The germline V gene has CDR1 MNHEY and CDR2 SMNVEV (reference sequence). CDR3 in DNA: TGTGCCAGCAGTGGCCGTTGGGGGACCACCTACGAGCAGTACTTC. Its translation is CASSGRWGTTYEQYF.

The chain carries TRBV7-9 and TRBJ1-2; D is ambiguous. This CDR3 has 12 amino acids. V lost 1 base to trimming and J lost 4 bases, with 4 bases between them. Germline loops: CDR1 SEHNR, CDR2 FQNEAQ (reference sequence). CDR3 coding DNA: TGTGCCAGCAGCTTAGACAGCTATGGCTACACCTTC. Translation: CASSLDSYGYTF. Complete variable domain (other parts from reference TRBV7-9 and TRBJ1-2): DTGVSQNPRHKITKRGQNVTFRCDPISEHNRLYWYRQTLGQGPEFLTYFQNEAQLEKSRLLSDRFSAERPKGSFSTLEIQRTEQGDSAMYLCASSLDSYGYTFGSGTRLTVV.

The V gene is TRBV29-1, the J gene TRBJ2-5; TRBD2 matches at 8 bases. V gave up 4 bases and J gave up 3 bases; unmatched junction bases: 4. The germline CDR1 and CDR2 sequences are SQVTM and ANQGSEA. CDR3 length: 13 amino acids. The CDR3 is CSVGDSGEETQYF. CDR3 bases: TGCAGCGTTGGAGATAGCGGGGAAGAGACCCAGTACTTC.

The genes are TRBV29-1 and TRBJ1-1, with D uncertain. V lost 4 bases, J lost 1 base, and 16 bases lay in between. Germline V lookup: CDR1 SQVTM, CDR2 ANQGSEA. The length of the CDR3 is 15 residues. For the CDR3, the DNA is TGCAGCGTTGGGGTAGTTCGACTTCAGAACACTGAAGCTTTCTTT. Translation: CSVGVVRLQNTEAFF.

The V call is TRBV4-1, the J call TRBJ2-7, with D perhaps given as TRBD1 or TRBD2 (5 bases each). The germline V gene encodes CDR1 MGHRA and CDR2 YSYEKL. The CDR3 is made up of 14 amino acids. V lost 0 bases to trimming and J lost 6 bases, with 12 bases between them. CDR3 in amino acids: CASSQDRGVAEQYF. The CDR3 DNA sequence: TGCGCCAGCAGCCAAGATAGAGGGGTGGCCGAGCAGTACTTC.

DNA for the CDR3: TGCAGCGTTCGGACAGGCCTAACCTACGAGCAGTACTTC. Protein sequence: CSVRTGLTYEQYF. The gene calls are TRBV29-1 and TRBJ2-7, with 7 bases fitting TRBD1. Germline assignment: CDR1 SQVTM and CDR2 ANQGSEA. The CDR3 totals 13 residues. The J segment lost 2 bases and the V segment lost 5 bases, leaving 6 bases of the junction unmatched.

This clone was recorded a few times. The V and J genes are TRBV7-9 and TRBJ1-2, with 8 bases lining up with TRBD1. V was pared by 8 bases and J by 2 bases, with 16 bases of the junction left unmatched. There are 17 residues in the CDR3. Germline CDR1 is SEHNR and CDR2 is FQNEAQ (reference sequence). In nucleotides, the CDR3 is TGTGCCAGCCCTGAAATGATCGTGGACAGGGCGAACTATGGCTACACCTTC. Translated: CASPEMIVDRANYGYTF. Variable domain in full (rest from reference TRBV7-9 and TRBJ1-2): DTGVSQNPRHKITKRGQNVTFRCDPISEHNRLYWYRQTLGQGPEFLTYFQNEAQLEKSRLLSDRFSAERPKGSFSTLEIQRTEQGDSAMYLCASPEMIVDRANYGYTFGSGTRLTVV.

This chain joins TRBV5-1 and TRBJ2-1; 7 bases are shared with TRBD1. The CDR3 has 14 amino acids. Germline loops: CDR1 SGHRS, CDR2 YFSETQ. V lost 8 bases and J lost 0; bases outside the gene matches: 5. The DNA of the CDR3 is TGCGCCAGTCAGACAGGGAGCTCCTACAATGAGCAGTTCTTC. It codes for CASQTGSSYNEQFF.

The genes are TRBV29-1 and TRBJ2-2, with TRBD2 as a possible D gene (5 bases). V was trimmed by 3 bases and J by 7 bases, leaving 9 bases between them. CDR3 size: 12 residues. CDR1 and CDR2 from the germline V gene are SQVTM and ANQGSEA. CDR3 sequence (DNA): TGCAGCGTTGATCCGAGCGGCGGGGAGCTGTTTTTT. Translation: CSVDPSGGELFF.

The table lists this clone with a few counts. This chain joins TRBV19 and TRBJ1-1; unclear D gene. The CDR3 length is 11 residues. Trimming took off 1 base at V and 13 bases at J, with 10 bases between the two ends. CDR1 is LNHDA and CDR2 is SQIVND in the germline V gene (reference sequence). CDR3 in amino acids: CASSIGGKLFF. CDR3 in DNA: TGTGCCAGTAGTATAGGCGGTAAGCTTTTCTTT.

V gene TRBV9 combines with J gene TRBJ2-3; D not certain. This CDR3 contains 15 residues. V lost 3 bases and J 4 bases, leaving 15 bases between the germline ends. Per the germline V gene, CDR1 is SGDLS and CDR2 is YYNGEE. This CDR3 reads CASSAFGFQADTQYF. The DNA of the CDR3 is TGTGCCAGCAGCGCCTTCGGGTTCCAGGCAGATACGCAGTATTTT. Drawing the rest from reference TRBV9 and TRBJ2-3, the complete variable domain is DSGVTQTPKHLITATGQRVTLRCSPRSGDLSVYWYQQSLDQGLQFLIQYYNGEERAKGNILERFSAQQFPDLHSELNLSSLELGDSALYFCASSAFGFQADTQYFGPGTRLTVL.

The chain combines TRBV9 with TRBJ2-1; 8 nucleotides align to TRBD1. Germline-derived CDR1 and CDR2 are SGDLS and YYNGEE. CDR3 size: 16 residues. J was trimmed by 3 bases and V by 4 bases; bases with no gene match: 9. Here the CDR3 DNA reads TGTGCCAGCAGCCAGGGGGCTAGCGAGATCTACAATGAGCAGTTCTTC. It yields the protein CASSQGASEIYNEQFF.

The CDR3 sequence: CASSDYDSYNEQFF. CDR3 DNA sequence: TGTGCCAGCAGTGACTACGACTCCTACAATGAGCAGTTCTTC. This chain uses TRBV6-4 with TRBJ2-1; D call uncertain. Trimming took off 1 base at V and 0 bases at J, with 4 bases between the two ends. The CDR3 runs 14 residues. Germline CDR1 MRHNA, CDR2 SNTAGT.

The rearrangement links TRBV30 to TRBJ2-7, with D maybe TRBD2 (5 bases). The CDR3 extends over 11 amino acids. The V gene's germline CDR1 is GTSNPN and CDR2 SVGIG (reference sequence). V lost 3 bases and J lost 2, with 5 bases in between. CDR3 residues: CAWRLAYEQYF. The CDR3 DNA reads as TGTGCCTGGAGACTAGCCTACGAGCAGTACTTC.

The sample holds a few counts of this clone. V usage is TRBV29-1 and J usage is TRBJ2-2; D is unresolved. V gave up 3 bases and J gave up 1 base, with 6 bases separating them. This CDR3 is built from 13 residues. Germline CDR1 and CDR2: SQVTM and ANQGSEA. CDR3 residues: CSVEGMNTGELFF. CDR3 nucleotides: TGCAGCGTTGAGGGAATGAACACCGGGGAGCTGTTTTTT.